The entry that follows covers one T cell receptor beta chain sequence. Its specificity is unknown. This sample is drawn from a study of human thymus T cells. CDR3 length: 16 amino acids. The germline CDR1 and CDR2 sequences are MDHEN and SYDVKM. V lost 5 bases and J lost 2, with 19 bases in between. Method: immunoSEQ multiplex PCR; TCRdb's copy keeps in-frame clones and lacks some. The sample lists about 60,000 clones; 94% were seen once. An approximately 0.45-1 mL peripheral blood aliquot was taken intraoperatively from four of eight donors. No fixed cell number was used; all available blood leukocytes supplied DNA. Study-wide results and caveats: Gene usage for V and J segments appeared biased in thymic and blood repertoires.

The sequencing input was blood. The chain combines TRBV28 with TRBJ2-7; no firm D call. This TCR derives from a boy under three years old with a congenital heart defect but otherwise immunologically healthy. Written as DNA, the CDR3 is TGTGCCAGCAGTCCGAGTCGTATGGTAGTTCCCTACGAGCAGTACTTC. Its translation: CASSPSRMVVPYEQYF.